This T cell receptor (beta chain) was recovered during a study of T cell clonotyping in hematopoietic cell transplantation. General observations from the study: Broader posttransplant TCR repertoire diversity was predicted by graft donor and pretransplant recipient Inverse Simpson Index values.

CDR1 and CDR2 (germline): SGHVS, FNYEAQ. The CDR3 totals 18 residues. V dropped 5 bases and J dropped 4; count of bases not matched to a gene: 13. Points on this clone: Its antigen is still unknown.

Recipient blood drawn about 28 days pretransplant and days 30, 100, 180 after. Sequenced by immunoSEQ multiplex PCR; TCRdb stores in-frame clones only, minus some. The profile shows about 6,000 clones, approximately 78% of them singletons. The rearrangement links TRBV7-6 to TRBJ2-6, with 8 bases that match TRBD1. Sequenced here: peripheral blood mononuclear cells, sampled 180 days after allogeneic stem cell transplant. The TCR was taken from a male patient aged 70 to 80 who had an allogeneic stem cell transplant from an unrelated donor, so T cells may come from the graft donor. Some clones in this sample may be carry-over from other donors' samples. CDR3 residues: CASSTPRPGGSGANVLTF. CDR3 coding DNA: TGTGCCAGCAGCACCCCTCGGCCAGGGGGCTCCGGGGCCAACGTCCTGACTTTC.